The 27 T cell receptor beta chains presented below share a single source sample, sequenced in a study of cytomegalovirus exposure and HLA in healthy donors. Both 60 Vbeta primers and 13 Jbeta primers went into the PCR. The assay was immunoSEQ multiplex PCR, and TCRdb's table has in-frame clones only and misses some. Among approximately 130,000 clones listed, 81% were seen once. The sample consisted of PBMCs. The receptors come from a man aged 35 to 55 in good health and CMV-seronegative.

The chain links TRBV19 to TRBJ2-3; TRBD1 matches 7 bases. After removal of 8 bases from V and 2 bases from J, the junction contained 22 bases not matched to a gene. Germline-derived CDR1 and CDR2 are LNHDA and SQIVND (reference sequence). The CDR3 is 19 residues long. The chain's CDR3 is CASGLRGPNARIYTDTQYF. DNA of the CDR3: TGTGCCAGTGGGCTGAGGGGGCCAAACGCCAGGATTTACACAGATACGCAGTATTTT. The full variable domain, its missing parts supplied by reference TRBV19 and TRBJ2-3, is DGGITQSPKYLFRKEGQNVTLSCEQNLNHDAMYWYRQDPGQGLRLIYYSQIVNDFQKGDIAEGYSVSREKKESFPLTVTSAQKNPTAFYLCASGLRGPNARIYTDTQYFGPGTRLTVL.

This chain uses TRBV19 with TRBJ2-2; D remains ambiguous. The CDR3 is 13 residues long. In germline, CDR1 is LNHDA, CDR2 SQIVND (reference sequence). V was shortened by 3 bases and J by 5 bases, with 7 bases between the two germline ends. The CDR3 loop is CASSILLTGELFF. CDR3 nucleotide sequence: TGTGCCAGTAGTATTTTACTTACCGGGGAGCTGTTTTTT. The entire variable domain, with the rest obtained from reference TRBV19 and TRBJ2-2, is as follows: DGGITQSPKYLFRKEGQNVTLSCEQNLNHDAMYWYRQDPGQGLRLIYYSQIVNDFQKGDIAEGYSVSREKKESFPLTVTSAQKNPTAFYLCASSILLTGELFFGEGSRLTVL.

The genes are TRBV27 and TRBJ1-2; 7 nucleotides align to TRBD1. Per the germline V gene, CDR1 is MNHEY and CDR2 is SMNVEV (reference sequence). The CDR3 loop spans 13 amino acids. Trimming cost V 6 bases and J 8 bases; bases outside gene matches: 9. The CDR3 sequence: CASRPTGLGGYTF. As DNA, the CDR3 is TGTGCCAGCAGGCCGACAGGGCTGGGCGGCTACACCTTC.

The chain combines TRBV7-2 with TRBJ2-5, with 8 bases fitting TRBD2. The V segment lost 3 bases and the J segment 5 bases; nucleotides outside the gene matches: 8. CDR1 and CDR2 from the germline V gene are SGHTA and FQGNSA. This CDR3 has 15 amino acids. The CDR3 reads CASSFRSGEGETQYF. CDR3 sequence (DNA): TGTGCCAGCAGCTTCCGTAGCGGGGAGGGGGAGACCCAGTACTTC.

The V gene is TRBV7-2, the J gene TRBJ2-1; D may be TRBD1 (6 bases). V was clipped by 3 bases and J by 10 bases, with 19 bases between them. The CDR3 has 15 residues. The germline V gene has CDR1 SGHTA and CDR2 FQGNSA. This CDR3 reads CASSFWGQGYGEQFF. Here the CDR3 DNA reads TGTGCCAGCAGCTTTTGGGGCCAGGGGTATGGGGAGCAGTTCTTC.

This rearrangement joins TRBV5-5 to TRBJ2-7, with 7 bases matching TRBD1. The CDR3 covers 16 residues. V was clipped by 3 bases and J by 4 bases; unmatched bases: 13. CDR1 is SGHKS and CDR2 is YYEKEE in the germline V gene (reference sequence). For the CDR3, the DNA is TGTGCCAGCAGCTCCCGGGGAAGGGGGCTAAGTTACGAGCAGTACTTC. Translating it yields CASSSRGRGLSYEQYF.

CDR3 DNA: TGTGCCTGGAGTGATCAGGCTAACTATGGCTACACCTTC. Protein product: CAWSDQANYGYTF. The chain carries TRBV30 and TRBJ1-2; D is unresolved. V was trimmed by 1 base and J by 0 bases, leaving 6 bases between them. There are 13 residues in the CDR3. Germline V lookup: CDR1 GTSNPN, CDR2 SVGIG (reference sequence).

The chain combines TRBV30 with TRBJ2-5, with TRBD1 matching over 9 bases. The DNA end is more similar to TRBJ2-7, so the J call may be wrong. This CDR3 has 17 amino acids. CDR1 GTSNPN and CDR2 SVGIG come from the germline V gene (reference sequence). CDR3 amino acids: CAWSVRDRDPLPYEQYF. The DNA of the CDR3 is TGTGCCTGGAGTGTCCGGGACAGGGACCCGCTACCTTACGAGCAGTACTTC.

This chain uses TRBV2 with TRBJ2-2; perhaps TRBD1 as D (5 bases). This CDR3 spans 15 amino acids. The germline V and J ends were trimmed by 8 bases and 6 bases, with 19 bases remaining between them. CDR1 is SNHLY and CDR2 is FYNNEI in the germline V gene. CDR3 in amino acids: CASRNQGTYSGELFF. In DNA form, the CDR3 reads TGTGCCAGCCGTAACCAGGGTACATATTCCGGGGAGCTGTTTTTT.

The table lists this clone with a count of one. The chain has TRBV27 and TRBJ1-1, with D tentatively TRBD1 (5 bases). CDR3 length: 13 amino acids. Germline V gives CDR1 MNHEY, CDR2 SMNVEV (reference sequence). V was cut by 10 bases and J by 3 bases, with 15 bases left in between. As DNA, the CDR3 is TGTGCCAAATTAGGGGCTCGGGACACTGAAGCTTTCTTT. It is translated as CAKLGARDTEAFF.

This chain links TRBV27 with TRBJ1-5, with 11 bases aligning to TRBD1. CDR1 is MNHEY, CDR2 SMNVEV, per germline (reference sequence). The CDR3 has 13 residues. J was trimmed by 14 bases and V by 4 bases; bases with no gene match: 7. The CDR3 sequence is CASSSDRGRTEHF. CDR3 sequence (DNA): TGTGCCAGCAGTTCGGACAGGGGGCGAACGGAGCATTTT.

This clone showed up just a few times. J is TRBJ2-7 and V is TRBV19; 9 bases align to TRBD2. The CDR3 has 15 residues. CDR1 and CDR2 from the germline V gene are LNHDA and SQIVND (reference sequence). Trimming cost V 3 bases and J 6 bases; bases outside gene matches: 9. CDR3 DNA sequence: TGTGCCAGTAGTATGGCTCGTAGCGGGAGTTTCGAGCAGTACTTC. This gives the protein CASSMARSGSFEQYF.

This chain uses TRBV28 with TRBJ1-2; tentatively, D is TRBD1 (6 bases). Germline CDR1 reads MDHEN; CDR2 reads SYDVKM. The CDR3 contains 15 residues. V was trimmed by 7 bases and J by 4 bases, leaving 19 bases between them. The CDR3 sequence is CASTLGRGDIYGYTF. The CDR3 DNA sequence: TGTGCCAGCACCTTGGGGCGAGGGGACATCTATGGCTACACCTTC.

The V and J genes are TRBV27 and TRBJ1-5, with TRBD1 as a possible D gene (5 bases). V was cut by 6 bases and J by 6 bases, with 18 bases left in between. Germline V CDR1 and CDR2: MNHEY, SMNVEV (reference sequence). CDR3 length: 15 residues. CDR3 residues: CASSPSGGAGQPQHF. The CDR3 DNA sequence: TGTGCCAGCAGCCCATCCGGAGGGGCAGGTCAGCCCCAGCATTTT.

The rearrangement uses TRBV4-3 and TRBJ1-2; 9 nucleotides match TRBD1. The CDR3 totals 17 residues. In germline, CDR1 is LGHNA, CDR2 YSLEER. With 3 bases clipped from V and 5 bases from J, the junction kept 13 bases outside the gene matches. DNA of the CDR3: TGCGCCAGCAGCCAGGAAACAGGGGGCAAGTCCTGGTATGGCTACACCTTC. Translation: CASSQETGGKSWYGYTF.

V and J are TRBV5-1 and TRBJ2-7, with 12 nucleotides matching TRBD2. The CDR3 has 16 amino acids. Germline V gives CDR1 SGHRS, CDR2 YFSETQ. Unmatched junction bases numbered 7, after V lost 4 bases and J lost 2 bases. The CDR3 reads CASSLQTSGSPYEQYF. In nucleotides, the CDR3 is TGCGCCAGCAGCCTGCAGACTAGCGGGAGTCCCTACGAGCAGTACTTC.

CDR3 residues: CASRELAGNTGELFF. CDR3 sequence (DNA): TGTGCCAGCAGGGAACTAGCGGGGAACACCGGGGAGCTGTTTTTT. The chain uses TRBV2 and TRBJ2-2, with TRBD2 matching 9 bases. Germline V gene lookup returns CDR1 SNHLY and CDR2 FYNNEI. The CDR3 spans 15 residues. V shed 6 bases, J shed 1 base, and the junction held 3 bases outside the gene matches.

This sequence joins TRBV5-1 and TRBJ1-1, with 7 bases matching TRBD1. This CDR3 has 13 amino acids. J was trimmed by 3 bases and V by 7 bases; bases with no gene match: 6. CDR1 and CDR2 from the germline V gene are SGHRS and YFSETQ. The CDR3 reads CASGIDRDTEAFF. The CDR3 bases are TGCGCCAGCGGTATCGACAGGGACACTGAAGCTTTCTTT.

The genes are TRBV27 and TRBJ1-2, with a possible D match to TRBD1 (6 bases). V gave up 5 bases and J gave up 7 bases, with 23 bases separating them. The germline V gene has CDR1 MNHEY and CDR2 SMNVEV (reference sequence). The length of the CDR3 is 16 residues. Here the CDR3 DNA reads TGTGCCAGCAGTCCGACCAGGACAGAGGGGTTGAGTGGCTACACCTTC. Amino acids: CASSPTRTEGLSGYTF.

This CDR3 reads CASSVGPGGTDTQYF. CDR3 DNA: TGTGCCAGCAGCGTAGGTCCGGGGGGGACAGATACGCAGTATTTT. This rearrangement joins TRBV9 to TRBJ2-3, with 8 nucleotides matching TRBD2. Germline CDR1 and CDR2: SGDLS and YYNGEE. CDR3 length: 15 amino acids. Trimming took 0 bases from V and 3 from J; bases not matched to a gene: 3. The full variable domain, rest sourced from reference TRBV9 and TRBJ2-3, is DSGVTQTPKHLITATGQRVTLRCSPRSGDLSVYWYQQSLDQGLQFLIQYYNGEERAKGNILERFSAQQFPDLHSELNLSSLELGDSALYFCASSVGPGGTDTQYFGPGTRLTVL.

The chain has TRBV10-1 and TRBJ1-6; no definite D call. The V gene's germline CDR1 is WNHNN and CDR2 SYGVQD (reference sequence). The CDR3 consists of 13 residues. V lost 3 bases, J lost 8 bases, and 8 bases lay in between. CDR3 sequence reads: CASSDQTDSPLHF. CDR3 nucleotide sequence: TGCGCCAGCAGTGACCAAACGGATTCACCCCTCCACTTT.

Remarks on this clone: One end of the junction does not line up with germline, which may come from a read error. The chain recombines TRBV30 with TRBJ2-4, with 12 bases fitting TRBD1. CDR3 length: 14 amino acids. Germline values: CDR1 GTSNPN, CDR2 SVGIG (reference sequence). The CDR3 reads CAWRGTGGKNSQYF. CDR3 bases: TGTGCCTGGAGGGGGACAGGGGGCAAAAACAGTCAGTACTTC.

This chain links TRBV7-8 with TRBJ2-2, with 7 bases lining up with TRBD2. The V gene's germline CDR1 is SGHVS and CDR2 FQNEAQ. With 3 bases clipped from V and 1 base from J, the junction kept 2 bases outside the gene matches. This CDR3 region has 15 residues. The CDR3 here is CASSFAGVNTGELFF. DNA of the CDR3: TGTGCCAGCAGCTTTGCGGGGGTGAACACCGGGGAGCTGTTTTTT. Variable domain in full (rest from reference TRBV7-8 and TRBJ2-2): GAGVSQSPRYKVAKRGQDVALRCDPISGHVSLFWYQQALGQGPEFLTYFQNEAQLDKSGLPSDRFFAERPEGSVSTLKIQRTQQEDSAVYLCASSFAGVNTGELFFGEGSRLTVL.

J is TRBJ2-3 and V is TRBV6-5; TRBD2 might be the D (6 bases). Germline values: CDR1 MNHEY, CDR2 SVGAGI. The CDR3 loop spans 13 amino acids. V lost 8 bases, J lost 6 bases, and 15 bases lay in between. The CDR3 nucleotides read TGTGCCAGCGAAGCGGGCCTAGGGGATACGCAGTATTTT. As protein: CASEAGLGDTQYF.

The rearrangement links TRBV10-3 to TRBJ2-4, with TRBD1 matching over 9 bases. This CDR3 has 17 amino acids. Germline CDR1 and CDR2: ENHRY and SYGVKD. J was trimmed by 0 bases and V by 6 bases; bases with no gene match: 9. The CDR3, as DNA: TGTGCCATCAGCCCCGGGACAGGGAACCTAGCCAAAAACATTCAGTACTTC. Protein: CAISPGTGNLAKNIQYF.

The chain links TRBV4-3 to TRBJ2-5, with D uncertain. The last part of the DNA fits TRBJ2-7 better; the J call may be wrong. Germline assignment: CDR1 LGHNA and CDR2 YSLEER. The CDR3 has 16 amino acids. For the CDR3, the DNA is TGCGCCAGCAGCAAGGTAGAGGTCTCCGGGTTCTACGAGCAGTACTTC. Translation: CASSKVEVSGFYEQYF.

The J gene is TRBJ1-5, the V gene TRBV6-5; 7 nucleotides align to TRBD1. Germline trimming cut 6 bases from V and 7 bases from J; bases unmatched to any gene: 6. Germline V CDR1 and CDR2: MNHEY, SVGAGI. The length of the CDR3 is 13 residues. CDR3 residues: CASRTGVGQPQHF. The CDR3 DNA follows: TGTGCCAGCAGAACAGGGGTAGGGCAGCCCCAGCATTTT.